The 11 T cell receptor beta chains presented below share a single source sample, sequenced in a study of blood T cell repertoires in COVID-19. The repertoire was sequenced with immunoSEQ multiplex PCR; TCRdb's copy has only in-frame clones and lacks some. Among around 370,000 clones listed, nearly 90% were seen once. The sequenced sample consisted of peripheral blood. These receptors were taken from a man aged 18-30 years with active or convalescent COVID-19.

The V gene is TRBV7-2, the J gene TRBJ1-2; no clear D gene. CDR3 length: 15 amino acids. CDR1 and CDR2 from the germline V gene are SGHTA and FQGNSA. V was cut by 0 bases and J by 3 bases, with 11 bases left in between. CDR3 protein: CASSLASGSDYGYTF. As DNA, the CDR3 is TGTGCCAGCAGCTTAGCGTCGGGGTCCGACTATGGCTACACCTTC.

The V call is TRBV5-4, the J call TRBJ1-1; possibly TRBD1 for D (6 bases). CDR1 is SGHNT, CDR2 YYREEE, per germline (reference sequence). V lost 5 bases, J lost 1 base, and 15 bases lay in between. This CDR3 region has 15 residues. The CDR3 DNA sequence: TGTGCCAGCAGGAAAAGCACAGGGCCGAACACTGAAGCTTTCTTT. Translated, it gives CASRKSTGPNTEAFF.

This sequence joins TRBV4-3 and TRBJ1-5; possible D gene TRBD1, 5 bases. This CDR3 region has 15 residues. Trimming removed 2 bases at V and 1 base at J, with 9 bases between. Germline V gene sequence: CDR1 LGHNA, CDR2 YSLEER. Here the CDR3 reads CASSQSRASNQPQHF. The CDR3 DNA follows: TGCGCCAGCAGCCAATCCAGGGCCAGCAATCAGCCCCAGCATTTT.

This chain uses TRBV19 with TRBJ1-2; a weak D match, TRBD1 (5 bases). The CDR3 is made up of 14 amino acids. V lost 8 bases, J lost 6 bases, and 19 bases lay in between. Germline V gives CDR1 LNHDA, CDR2 SQIVND (reference sequence). The CDR3 spells CASRLAGFVDGYTF. Here the CDR3 DNA reads TGTGCCAGTCGTCTTGCAGGGTTTGTCGATGGCTACACCTTC.

DNA for the CDR3: TGCGCCAGCACCAGGACAGGGGCGGGCACAGATACGCAGTATTTT. The encoded protein is CASTRTGAGTDTQYF. J is TRBJ2-3 and V is TRBV5-1; 9 bases map to TRBD1. In germline, CDR1 is SGHRS, CDR2 YFSETQ. The CDR3 consists of 15 residues. J lost 1 base, V lost 6 bases, and 6 bases had no gene match.

Concerning this clone itself: Other DNA variants within this sample encode the same CDR3. This chain's CDR3 is CASSPTNMNTEAFF. For the CDR3, the DNA is TGTGCCAGCTCACCAACTAACATGAACACTGAAGCTTTCTTT. This sequence joins TRBV18 and TRBJ1-1; no firm D call. The ends were cut back, 2 bases at V and 0 bases at J, with 7 bases in the middle. The V gene's germline CDR1 is KGHSH and CDR2 LQKENI. This CDR3 has 14 amino acids.

The chain links TRBV11-3 to TRBJ2-2; 7 nucleotides agree with TRBD1. The germline gives CDR1 SGHNT, CDR2 YENEEA. After removal of 1 base from V and 5 bases from J, the junction contained 1 base not matched to a gene. CDR3 length: 14 amino acids. CDR3 in DNA: TGTGCCAGCAGCTTAGGCAGGGGGACCGGGGAGCTGTTTTTT. Amino acid sequence: CASSLGRGTGELFF.

This clone has a single count. The genes are TRBV6-6 and TRBJ1-1, with D tentatively TRBD1 (5 bases). CDR1 and CDR2 (germline): MNHNY, SVGAGI (reference sequence). The CDR3 has 13 amino acids. Trimming removed 2 bases from V and 4 bases from J, with 8 bases in between. The CDR3 loop reads CASSYQGGTEAFF. The CDR3 DNA sequence: TGTGCCAGCAGTTACCAGGGTGGCACTGAAGCTTTCTTT.

This clone appeared once. CDR3 in DNA: TGTGCCACCAGCCCCCGTTTTAGCGGAGGTACCGGGGAGCTGTTTTTT. This gives the protein CATSPRFSGGTGELFF. V and J are TRBV15 and TRBJ2-2; the D gene is possibly TRBD2 (6 bases). The CDR3 spans 16 residues. V lost 5 bases to trimming and J lost 5 bases, with 18 bases between them. Germline CDR1 reads LNHNV; CDR2 reads YYDKDF (reference sequence).

The CDR3 DNA is TGTGCCAGCAGCAAGGGACAGGGGAACGCCCAGCATTTT. Translation gives CASSKGQGNAQHF. The genes are TRBV7-3 and TRBJ1-5, with 10 bases fitting TRBD1. Germline CDR1 is SGHTA and CDR2 is FQGTGA. J was trimmed by 11 bases and V by 5 bases; bases with no gene match: 6. The CDR3 has 13 amino acids. Drawing the rest from reference TRBV7-3 and TRBJ1-5, the complete variable domain is GAGVSQTPSNKVTEKGKYVELRCDPISGHTALYWYRQSLGQGPEFLIYFQGTGAADDSGLPNDRFFAVRPEGSVSTLKIQRTERGDSAVYLCASSKGQGNAQHFGDGTRLSIL.

A few counts support this clone. The V call is TRBV29-1, the J call TRBJ2-3; D gene ambiguous. V was cut by 0 bases and J by 6 bases, with 4 bases left in between. In germline, CDR1 is SQVTM, CDR2 ANQGSEA. This CDR3 is built from 11 residues. The CDR3 nucleotides read TGCAGCGTTGAAGAAACTGATACGCAGTATTTT. It yields the protein CSVEETDTQYF.